A single sample gave rise to the 6 T cell receptor beta chains below, sequenced in a study of T cells expressing NK-cell markers. From its re-call of the 5' RACE reads, TCRdb lists each CDR3 protein once, without DNA. The sample's table shows some 410,000 distinct CDR3 sequences. The sequenced sample was blood T cells: a sorted CD56 or NKG2C T cell subset, CD4+ or CD8+ T cells, or bulk PBMC T cells (not recorded which). The receptors originated from a woman aged 18 to 75 in good health.

The chain is built from TRBV11-2 and TRBJ2-5. The germline CDR1 and CDR2 sequences are SGHAT and FQNNGV. The CDR3 loop spans 15 amino acids. CDR3 residues: CASSFRPDTQETQYF. Combining the CDR3 with reference TRBV11-2 and TRBJ2-5 gives the whole variable domain EAGVAQSPRYKIIEKRQSVAFWCNPISGHATLYWYQQILGQGPKLLIQFQNNGVVDDSQLPKDRFSAERLKGVDSTLKIQPAKLEDSAVYLCASSFRPDTQETQYFGPGTRLLVL.

V gene TRBV4-2 combines with J gene TRBJ2-2; the TRBD1 assignment by TCRdb is unverifiable without DNA. Germline loops: CDR1 LGHNA, CDR2 YNFKEQ. CDR3 length equals 16 residues. The CDR3 region is CASSQDSGGETGELFF.

The chain uses TRBV20-1 and TRBJ1-4; there is no DNA to check the TCRdb D call of TRBD1. The CDR3 has 13 amino acids. Germline V gives CDR1 DFQATT, CDR2 SNEGSKA (reference sequence). The CDR3 here is CSARGQVGEKLFF.

CDR3 amino acids: CASSSTGINEQFF. The V and J genes are TRBV12-3 or TRBV12-4 and TRBJ2-1. The CDR3 consists of 13 residues.

The CDR3 is CASSSRSTGFLETQYF. The V gene is TRBV9, the J gene TRBJ2-5. The CDR3 is made up of 16 amino acids. The V gene's germline CDR1 is SGDLS and CDR2 YYNGEE.

The chain's CDR3 is CASTLAGGPTETQYF. The gene calls are TRBV7-2 and TRBJ2-5; TCRdb names TRBD2, which stays unverified in the absence of DNA. Germline V gene sequence: CDR1 SGHTA, CDR2 FQGNSA. The CDR3 length is 15 residues.